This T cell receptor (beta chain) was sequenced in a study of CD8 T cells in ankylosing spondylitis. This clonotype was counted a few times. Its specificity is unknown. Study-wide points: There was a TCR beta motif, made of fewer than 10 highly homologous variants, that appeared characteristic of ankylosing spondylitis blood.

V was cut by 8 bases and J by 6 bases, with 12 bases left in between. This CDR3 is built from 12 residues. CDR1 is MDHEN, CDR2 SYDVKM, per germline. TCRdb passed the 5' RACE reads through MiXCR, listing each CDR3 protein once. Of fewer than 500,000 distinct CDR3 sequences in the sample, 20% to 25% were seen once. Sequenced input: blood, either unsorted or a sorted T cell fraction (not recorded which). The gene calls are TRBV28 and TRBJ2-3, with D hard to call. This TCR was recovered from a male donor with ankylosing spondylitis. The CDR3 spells CASASGFDTQYF. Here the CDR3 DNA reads TGTGCCAGCGCCTCCGGCTTTGATACGCAGTATTTT.